This is a list of T cell receptor beta chains from one sample in a study of blood T cell repertoires in COVID-19. TCRdb's table, derived via immunoSEQ multiplex PCR, lists solely in-frame clones and lacks some. The sample consists of 65,000 to 90,000 clones, 89% of them appearing once. Sequencing input: peripheral blood. The origin of the receptors is a middle-aged man with acute or convalescent COVID-19. Both conserved end residues are part of each CDR3. Fields, in order: clone size, V gene, D gene, J gene, CDR3 DNA, CDR3 protein. D genes are given only for firm matches. Clone size appears in some rows only: once, few, many, or a class for an expanded clone.

clone size: NA
V gene: TRBV19
D gene: NA
J gene: TRBJ1-1
CDR3 DNA: TGTGCCAGTCGACAGTTAGGACAGCTGAACACTGAAGCTTTCTTT
CDR3 protein: CASRQLGQLNTEAFF

clone size: NA
V gene: TRBV27
D gene: NA
J gene: TRBJ2-6
CDR3 DNA: TGTGCCAGCAGTCTGACAGGCCCTTTAGTCTCTGGGGCCAACGTCCTGACTTTC
CDR3 protein: CASSLTGPLVSGANVLTF

clone size: NA
V gene: TRBV29-1
D gene: NA
J gene: TRBJ2-2
CDR3 DNA: TGCAGCGCTGGGGGACATAACACCGGGGAGCTGTTTTTT
CDR3 protein: CSAGGHNTGELFF

clone size: NA
V gene: TRBV15
D gene: NA
J gene: TRBJ2-5
CDR3 DNA: TGTGCCACCAGGCCTCGGGGGACAGAAGAGACCCAGTACTTC
CDR3 protein: CATRPRGTEETQYF

clone size: NA
V gene: TRBV7-9
D gene: TRBD1
J gene: TRBJ1-1
CDR3 DNA: TGTGCCAGCAGCTTCGGGACAGGGGATAGAACTGAAGCTTTCTTT
CDR3 protein: CASSFGTGDRTEAFF

clone size: once
V gene: TRBV7-8
D gene: NA
J gene: TRBJ2-2
CDR3 DNA: TGTGCCAGCAGCCCACATGTGCGCGGCGATTACTCGAACACCGGGGAGCTGTTTTTT
CDR3 protein: CASSPHVRGDYSNTGELFF

clone size: NA
V gene: TRBV21-1
D gene: NA
J gene: TRBJ1-2
CDR3 DNA: TGTGCCAGCAGCAAAGCGCTTCGAGACACCAACTATGGCTACACCTTC
CDR3 protein: CASSKALRDTNYGYTF

clone size: NA
V gene: TRBV15
D gene: TRBD1
J gene: TRBJ2-2
CDR3 DNA: TGTGCCACAAAGACAGGGTATGACACCGGGGAGCTGTTTTTT
CDR3 protein: CATKTGYDTGELFF

clone size: NA
V gene: TRBV5-1
D gene: TRBD2
J gene: TRBJ2-5
CDR3 DNA: TGCGCCAGCACGGGGGGGTTGGCGCAAGAGACCCAGTACTTC
CDR3 protein: CASTGGLAQETQYF

clone size: once
V gene: TRBV7-7
D gene: TRBD2
J gene: TRBJ2-2
CDR3 DNA: TGTGCTAGCAGCCTCAGGACTAGCAATATCCTGAACACCGGGGAGCTGTTTTTT
CDR3 protein: CASSLRTSNILNTGELFF

clone size: NA
V gene: TRBV3-1/TRBV3-2
D gene: TRBD1
J gene: TRBJ2-1
CDR3 DNA: TGTGCCAGCACCACAGGGGGTTATTACAATGAGCAGTTCTTC
CDR3 protein: CASTTGGYYNEQFF

clone size: once
V gene: TRBV2
D gene: TRBD1
J gene: TRBJ1-5
CDR3 DNA: TGTGCCAGCGGAATGGCAGACAGGGGAGGCAATCAGCCCCAGCATTTT
CDR3 protein: CASGMADRGGNQPQHF

clone size: NA
V gene: TRBV3-1/TRBV3-2
D gene: NA
J gene: TRBJ1-2
CDR3 DNA: TGTGCCAGCAGCCCTGGAGAGTATGGCTACACCTTC
CDR3 protein: CASSPGEYGYTF

clone size: once
V gene: TRBV6-5
D gene: NA
J gene: TRBJ1-2
CDR3 DNA: TGTGCCAGCAGTTACGGGGGGTTCGCTAACTATGGCTACACCTTC
CDR3 protein: CASSYGGFANYGYTF

clone size: NA
V gene: TRBV6-5
D gene: TRBD1
J gene: TRBJ1-5
CDR3 DNA: TGTGCCAGCACCCAGAGGGGACAGTGGCAGCCCCAGCATTTT
CDR3 protein: CASTQRGQWQPQHF

clone size: NA
V gene: TRBV7-2
D gene: TRBD1
J gene: TRBJ1-1
CDR3 DNA: TGTGCCAGCAGCTCCCGACAGGGATTTATGAACACTGAAGCTTTCTTT
CDR3 protein: CASSSRQGFMNTEAFF

clone size: NA
V gene: TRBV19
D gene: TRBD1
J gene: TRBJ1-3
CDR3 DNA: TGTGCCGGGGACAGGGGGTGGGGTATGGGTGGAAACACCATATATTTT
CDR3 protein: CAGDRGWGMGGNTIYF

clone size: NA
V gene: TRBV5-5
D gene: TRBD1
J gene: TRBJ2-2
CDR3 DNA: TGTGCCAGCAGCCAGGGACAGAGGAACACCGGGGAGCTGTTTTTT
CDR3 protein: CASSQGQRNTGELFF

clone size: NA
V gene: TRBV29-1
D gene: TRBD2
J gene: TRBJ2-1
CDR3 DNA: TGCAGCGTTGGGGGTAGGACTAGGAGGGATGAGCAGTTCTTC
CDR3 protein: CSVGGRTRRDEQFF

clone size: NA
V gene: TRBV9
D gene: NA
J gene: TRBJ1-6
CDR3 DNA: TGTGCCAGCAGCCTACTGGACAGAGCAAATTCACCCCTCCACTTT
CDR3 protein: CASSLLDRANSPLHF

clone size: NA
V gene: TRBV4-2
D gene: TRBD1
J gene: TRBJ1-4
CDR3 DNA: TGTGCCAGCAGTGAGGGGGCGGCTGAAAAACTGTTTTTT
CDR3 protein: CASSEGAAEKLFF

clone size: NA
V gene: TRBV2
D gene: NA
J gene: TRBJ1-1
CDR3 DNA: TGTGCCAGCAGCACAGGGAACACTGAAGCTTTCTTT
CDR3 protein: CASSTGNTEAFF

clone size: once
V gene: TRBV7-2
D gene: TRBD1
J gene: TRBJ1-2
CDR3 DNA: TGTGCCAGCAGCCCGGACAGGCGGAGGAGCTACACCTTC
CDR3 protein: CASSPDRRRSYTF

clone size: few
V gene: TRBV2
D gene: NA
J gene: TRBJ1-5
CDR3 DNA: TGTGCCAGCAGTGAAGCCTCTGAGCAGCCCCAGCATTTT
CDR3 protein: CASSEASEQPQHF

clone size: NA
V gene: TRBV6-2/TRBV6-3
D gene: TRBD2
J gene: TRBJ2-7
CDR3 DNA: TGTGCCAGCAGTTACAGGCGGGGGGACGTCTCCTACGAGCAGTACTTC
CDR3 protein: CASSYRRGDVSYEQYF

clone size: NA
V gene: TRBV7-2
D gene: NA
J gene: TRBJ1-1
CDR3 DNA: TGTGCCAGCAGCTTATGGGGGGGTACGTACACTGAAGCTTTCTTT
CDR3 protein: CASSLWGGTYTEAFF

clone size: NA
V gene: TRBV11-3
D gene: NA
J gene: TRBJ2-7
CDR3 DNA: TGTGCCAGCAGCCTAGGAGCAGGTGGGTCCTACGAGCAGTACTTC
CDR3 protein: CASSLGAGGSYEQYF

clone size: NA
V gene: TRBV28
D gene: NA
J gene: TRBJ1-3
CDR3 DNA: TGTGCCAGCAGTGGGGCGGGGGCTTACACCATATATTTT
CDR3 protein: CASSGAGAYTIYF

clone size: NA
V gene: TRBV30
D gene: NA
J gene: TRBJ1-1
CDR3 DNA: TGTGCCTGGTCGAGTGCCGATGAAGCTTTCTTT
CDR3 protein: CAWSSADEAFF

clone size: NA
V gene: TRBV29-1
D gene: NA
J gene: TRBJ2-2
CDR3 DNA: TGCAGCGTTGGGGGCAGAGTCACCGGGGAGCTGTTTTTT
CDR3 protein: CSVGGRVTGELFF

clone size: NA
V gene: TRBV30
D gene: TRBD1
J gene: TRBJ1-6
CDR3 DNA: TGTGCCTGGCGGGACAGTAATTCACCCCTCCACTTT
CDR3 protein: CAWRDSNSPLHF

clone size: NA
V gene: TRBV3-1/TRBV3-2
D gene: NA
J gene: TRBJ1-2
CDR3 DNA: TGTGCCAGCAGCCCCTCCGGGAGGGCATATGGCTACACCTTC
CDR3 protein: CASSPSGRAYGYTF

clone size: NA
V gene: TRBV18
D gene: TRBD2
J gene: TRBJ2-3
CDR3 DNA: TGTGCCAGCTCCCTAGCGGGGTACACAGATACGCAGTATTTT
CDR3 protein: CASSLAGYTDTQYF

clone size: NA
V gene: TRBV6-5
D gene: NA
J gene: TRBJ1-1
CDR3 DNA: TGTGCCAGCAAGGCGGACACTGAAGCTTTCTTT
CDR3 protein: CASKADTEAFF

clone size: NA
V gene: TRBV19
D gene: TRBD1
J gene: TRBJ1-3
CDR3 DNA: TGTGCCAGTAGTTTCCTCGGACAGGGGGCTGCTGGAAACACCATATATTTT
CDR3 protein: CASSFLGQGAAGNTIYF

clone size: NA
V gene: TRBV9
D gene: TRBD1
J gene: TRBJ1-1
CDR3 DNA: TGTGCCAGCAGCGTATCGACCGGGACAGGGCTGTCGAACACTGAAGCTTTCTTT
CDR3 protein: CASSVSTGTGLSNTEAFF

clone size: NA
V gene: TRBV4-1
D gene: TRBD1
J gene: TRBJ1-6
CDR3 DNA: TGCGCCAGCAGCTATACCTTAGGACAGGGCCGAGGCTCACCCCTCCACTTT
CDR3 protein: CASSYTLGQGRGSPLHF

clone size: NA
V gene: TRBV6-1
D gene: NA
J gene: TRBJ2-5
CDR3 DNA: TGTGCCAGCAGTGAGCAAGCGGGTCTACAAGAGACCCAGTACTTC
CDR3 protein: CASSEQAGLQETQYF

clone size: NA
V gene: TRBV19
D gene: TRBD1
J gene: TRBJ1-1
CDR3 DNA: TGTGCCAGTAGACAGGGGGGGACCACTGAAGCTTTCTTT
CDR3 protein: CASRQGGTTEAFF

clone size: few
V gene: TRBV5-4
D gene: TRBD2
J gene: TRBJ2-7
CDR3 DNA: TGTGCCAGCAGCTTGCCGCCGGGACTAGCGGGGGACCGTGGCTACGAGCAGTACTTC
CDR3 protein: CASSLPPGLAGDRGYEQYF

clone size: NA
V gene: TRBV30
D gene: TRBD2
J gene: TRBJ2-3
CDR3 DNA: TGTGCCTGGAATCGGGGGGTAGATACGCAGTATTTT
CDR3 protein: CAWNRGVDTQYF